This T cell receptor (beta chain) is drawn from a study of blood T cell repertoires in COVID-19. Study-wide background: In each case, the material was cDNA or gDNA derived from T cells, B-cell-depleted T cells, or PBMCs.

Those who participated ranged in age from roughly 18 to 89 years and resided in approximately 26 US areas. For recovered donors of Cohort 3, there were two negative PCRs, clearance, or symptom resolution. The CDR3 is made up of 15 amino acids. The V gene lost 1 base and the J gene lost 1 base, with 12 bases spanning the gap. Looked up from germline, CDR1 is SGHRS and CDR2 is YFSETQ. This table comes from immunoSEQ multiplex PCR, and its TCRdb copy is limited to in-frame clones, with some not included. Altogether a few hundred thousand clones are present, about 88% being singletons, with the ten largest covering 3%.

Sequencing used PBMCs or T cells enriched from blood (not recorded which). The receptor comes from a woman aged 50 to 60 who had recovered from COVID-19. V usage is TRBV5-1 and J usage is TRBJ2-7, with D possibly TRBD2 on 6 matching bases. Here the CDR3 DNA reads TGCGCCAGCAGCTTGATAGCGGAAGTTTCCTACGAGCAGTACTTC. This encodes CASSLIAEVSYEQYF.